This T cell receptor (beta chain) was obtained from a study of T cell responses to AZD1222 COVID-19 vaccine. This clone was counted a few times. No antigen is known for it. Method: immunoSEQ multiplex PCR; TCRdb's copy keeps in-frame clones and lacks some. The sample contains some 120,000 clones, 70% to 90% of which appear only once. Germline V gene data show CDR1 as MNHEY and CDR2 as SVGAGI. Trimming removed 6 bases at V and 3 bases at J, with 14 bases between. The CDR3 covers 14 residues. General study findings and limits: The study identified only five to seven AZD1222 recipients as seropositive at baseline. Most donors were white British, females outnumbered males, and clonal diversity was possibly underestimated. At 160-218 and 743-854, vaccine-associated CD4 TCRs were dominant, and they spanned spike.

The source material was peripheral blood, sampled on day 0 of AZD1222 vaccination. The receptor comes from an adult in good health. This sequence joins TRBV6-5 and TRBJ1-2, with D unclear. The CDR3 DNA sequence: TGTGCCAGCAGGAATGGATTGGGCTACTATGGCTACACCTTC. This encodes CASRNGLGYYGYTF.